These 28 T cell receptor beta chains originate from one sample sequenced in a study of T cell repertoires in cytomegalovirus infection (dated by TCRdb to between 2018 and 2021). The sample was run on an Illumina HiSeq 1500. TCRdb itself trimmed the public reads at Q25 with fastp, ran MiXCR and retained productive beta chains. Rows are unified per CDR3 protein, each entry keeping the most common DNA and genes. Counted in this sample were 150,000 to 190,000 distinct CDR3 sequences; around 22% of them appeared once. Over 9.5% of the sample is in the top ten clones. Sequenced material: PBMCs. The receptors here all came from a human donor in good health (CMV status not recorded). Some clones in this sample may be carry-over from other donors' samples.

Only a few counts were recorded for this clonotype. For the CDR3, the DNA is TGTGCCAGCAGTTTCCCGGGACAGGGCCTAATCACAGATACGCAGTATTTT. Translating gives CASSFPGQGLITDTQYF. The rearrangement links TRBV28 to TRBJ2-3; 9 bases are shared with TRBD1. Germline assignment: CDR1 MDHEN and CDR2 SYDVKM. The V and J ends lost 3 bases and 2 bases, in that order; junction bases with no gene match: 9. The CDR3 length is 17 residues.

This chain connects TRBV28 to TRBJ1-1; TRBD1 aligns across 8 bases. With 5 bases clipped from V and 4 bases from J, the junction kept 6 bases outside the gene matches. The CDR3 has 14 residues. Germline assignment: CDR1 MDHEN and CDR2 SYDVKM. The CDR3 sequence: CASSPWTGITEAFF. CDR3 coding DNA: TGTGCCAGCAGTCCGTGGACAGGGATCACTGAAGCTTTCTTT.

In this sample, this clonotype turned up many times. The CDR3 bases are TGTGCCAGCGGAAGAAGCAGGGGCTACGAGCAGTACTTC. It encodes CASGRSRGYEQYF. V gene TRBV6-6 combines with J gene TRBJ2-7; tentatively, D is TRBD1 (6 bases). Germline-derived CDR1 and CDR2 are MNHNY and SVGAGI (reference sequence). V lost 8 bases to trimming and J lost 3 bases, with 14 bases between them. The CDR3 is made up of 13 amino acids.

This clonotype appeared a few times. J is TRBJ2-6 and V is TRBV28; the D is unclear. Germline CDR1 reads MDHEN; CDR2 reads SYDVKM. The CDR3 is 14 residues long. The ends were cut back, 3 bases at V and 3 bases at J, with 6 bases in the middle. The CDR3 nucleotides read TGTGCCAGCAGTTTCGGTAATGGGGCCAACGTCCTGACTTTC. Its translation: CASSFGNGANVLTF. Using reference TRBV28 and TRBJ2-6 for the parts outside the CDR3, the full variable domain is DVKVTQSSRYLVKRTGEKVFLECVQDMDHENMFWYRQDPGLGLRLIYFSYDVKMKEKGDIPEGYSVSREKKERFSLILESASTNQTSMYLCASSFGNGANVLTFGAGSRLTVL.

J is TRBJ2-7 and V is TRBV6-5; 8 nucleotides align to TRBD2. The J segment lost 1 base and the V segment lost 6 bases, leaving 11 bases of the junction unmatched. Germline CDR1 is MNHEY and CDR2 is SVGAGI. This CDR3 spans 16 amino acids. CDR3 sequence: CASSLCLAGFSYEQYF. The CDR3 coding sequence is TGTGCCAGCAGCTTGTGTCTAGCGGGTTTTTCCTACGAGCAGTACTTC.

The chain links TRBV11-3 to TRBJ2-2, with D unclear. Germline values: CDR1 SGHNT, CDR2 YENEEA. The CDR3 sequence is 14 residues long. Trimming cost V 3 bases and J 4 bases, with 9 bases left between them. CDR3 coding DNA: TGTGCCAGCAGCTTTGGACGGAGCACCGGGGAGCTGTTTTTT. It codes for CASSFGRSTGELFF.

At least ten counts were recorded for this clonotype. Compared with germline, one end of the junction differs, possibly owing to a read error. The CDR3 nucleotides read TGTGCCAGCAGCTCCGGGACTAGCACAGATACGCAGTATTTT. It specifies CASSSGTSTDTQYF. This chain links TRBV5-1 with TRBJ2-3; weak D call: TRBD2 (6 bases). The CDR3 covers 14 residues. Germline values: CDR1 SGHRS, CDR2 YFSETQ.

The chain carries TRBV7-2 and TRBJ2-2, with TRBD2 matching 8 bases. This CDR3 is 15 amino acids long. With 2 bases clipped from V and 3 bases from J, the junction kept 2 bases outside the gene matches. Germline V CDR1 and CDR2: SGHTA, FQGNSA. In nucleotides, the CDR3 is TGTGCCAGCAGCTTAAAAGCGGGAGACACCGGGGAGCTGTTTTTT. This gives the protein CASSLKAGDTGELFF. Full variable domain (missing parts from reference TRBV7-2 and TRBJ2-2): GAGVSQSPSNKVTEKGKDVELRCDPISGHTALYWYRQSLGQGLEFLIYFQGNSAPDKSGLPSDRFSAERTGGSVSTLTIQRTQQEDSAVYLCASSLKAGDTGELFFGEGSRLTVL.

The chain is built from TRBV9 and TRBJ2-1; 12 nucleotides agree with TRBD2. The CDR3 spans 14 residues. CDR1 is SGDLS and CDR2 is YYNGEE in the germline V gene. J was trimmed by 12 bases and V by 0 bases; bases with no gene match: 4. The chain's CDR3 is CASSVGPSGGGQFF. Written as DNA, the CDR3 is TGTGCCAGCAGCGTAGGGCCTAGCGGGGGGGGGCAGTTCTTC. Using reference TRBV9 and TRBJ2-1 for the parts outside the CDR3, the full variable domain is DSGVTQTPKHLITATGQRVTLRCSPRSGDLSVYWYQQSLDQGLQFLIQYYNGEERAKGNILERFSAQQFPDLHSELNLSSLELGDSALYFCASSVGPSGGGQFFGPGTRLTVL.

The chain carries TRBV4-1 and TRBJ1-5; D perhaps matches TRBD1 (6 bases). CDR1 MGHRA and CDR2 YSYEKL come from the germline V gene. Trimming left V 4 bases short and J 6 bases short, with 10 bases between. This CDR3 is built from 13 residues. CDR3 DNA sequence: TGCGCCAGCAGCCCCAGGGGTGCTCAGCCCCAGCATTTT. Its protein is CASSPRGAQPQHF.

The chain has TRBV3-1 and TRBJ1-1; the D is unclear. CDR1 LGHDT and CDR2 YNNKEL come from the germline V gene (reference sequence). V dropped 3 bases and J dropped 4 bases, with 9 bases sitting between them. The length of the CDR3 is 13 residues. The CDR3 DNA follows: TGTGCCAGCAGCCAGGGTAGTTTCACTGAAGCTTTCTTT. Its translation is CASSQGSFTEAFF.

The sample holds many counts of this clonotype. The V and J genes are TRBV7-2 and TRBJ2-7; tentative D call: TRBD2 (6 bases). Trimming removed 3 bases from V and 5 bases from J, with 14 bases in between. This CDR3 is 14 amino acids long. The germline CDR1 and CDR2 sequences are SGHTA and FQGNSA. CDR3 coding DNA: TGTGCCAGCAGCTTCGCCGGGGGAAGAAACGAGCAGTACTTC. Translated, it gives CASSFAGGRNEQYF. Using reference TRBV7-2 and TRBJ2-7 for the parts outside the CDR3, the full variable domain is GAGVSQSPSNKVTEKGKDVELRCDPISGHTALYWYRQSLGQGLEFLIYFQGNSAPDKSGLPSDRFSAERTGGSVSTLTIQRTQQEDSAVYLCASSFAGGRNEQYFGPGTRLTVT.

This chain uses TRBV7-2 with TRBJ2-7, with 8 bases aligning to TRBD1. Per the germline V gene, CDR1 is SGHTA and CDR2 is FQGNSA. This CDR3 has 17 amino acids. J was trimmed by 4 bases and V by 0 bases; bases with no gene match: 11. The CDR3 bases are TGTGCCAGCAGCTTAGCGCTTATGGGACAGGTTCTTTACGAGCAGTACTTC. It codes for CASSLALMGQVLYEQYF.

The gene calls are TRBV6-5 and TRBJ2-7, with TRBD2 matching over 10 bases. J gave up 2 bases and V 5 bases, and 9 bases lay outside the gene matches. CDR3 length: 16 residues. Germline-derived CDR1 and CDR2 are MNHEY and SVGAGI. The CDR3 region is CASSTLAGGGPYEQYF. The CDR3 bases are TGTGCCAGCAGTACCTTAGCGGGGGGCGGACCCTACGAGCAGTACTTC.

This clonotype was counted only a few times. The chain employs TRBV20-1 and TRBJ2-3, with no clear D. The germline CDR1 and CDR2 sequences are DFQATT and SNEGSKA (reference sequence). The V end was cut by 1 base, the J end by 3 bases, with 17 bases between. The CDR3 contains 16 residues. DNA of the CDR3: TGCAGTGCTAGAGTCGAGACATCCTCAAGGACAGATACGCAGTATTTT. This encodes CSARVETSSRTDTQYF.

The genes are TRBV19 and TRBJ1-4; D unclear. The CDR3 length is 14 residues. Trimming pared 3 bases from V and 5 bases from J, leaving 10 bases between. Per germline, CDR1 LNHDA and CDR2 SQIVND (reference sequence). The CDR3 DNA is TGTGCCAGTAGTATCCGACACGGAAATGAAAAACTGTTTTTT. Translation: CASSIRHGNEKLFF.

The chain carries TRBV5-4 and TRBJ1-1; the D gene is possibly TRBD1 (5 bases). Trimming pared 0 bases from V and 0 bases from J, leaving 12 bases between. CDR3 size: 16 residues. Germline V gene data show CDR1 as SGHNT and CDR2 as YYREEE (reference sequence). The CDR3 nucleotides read TGTGCCAGCAGCTTGGCCGGGACCCCCCTGAACACTGAAGCTTTCTTT. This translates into CASSLAGTPLNTEAFF.

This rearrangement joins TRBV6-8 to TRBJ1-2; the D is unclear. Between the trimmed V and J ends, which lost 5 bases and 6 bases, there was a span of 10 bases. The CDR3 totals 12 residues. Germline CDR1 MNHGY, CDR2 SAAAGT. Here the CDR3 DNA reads TGTGCCAGCAGTCCCAGGTATAATGGCTACACCTTC. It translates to CASSPRYNGYTF.

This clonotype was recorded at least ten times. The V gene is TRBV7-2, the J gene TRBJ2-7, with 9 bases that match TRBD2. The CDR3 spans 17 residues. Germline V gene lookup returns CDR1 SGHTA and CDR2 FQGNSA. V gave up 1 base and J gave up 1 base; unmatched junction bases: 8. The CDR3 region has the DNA TGTGCCAGCAGCTTAGGGAGCGGGAGGCTGCCTTCCTACGAGCAGTACTTC. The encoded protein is CASSLGSGRLPSYEQYF. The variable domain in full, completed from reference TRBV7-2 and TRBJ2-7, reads GAGVSQSPSNKVTEKGKDVELRCDPISGHTALYWYRQSLGQGLEFLIYFQGNSAPDKSGLPSDRFSAERTGGSVSTLTIQRTQQEDSAVYLCASSLGSGRLPSYEQYFGPGTRLTVT.

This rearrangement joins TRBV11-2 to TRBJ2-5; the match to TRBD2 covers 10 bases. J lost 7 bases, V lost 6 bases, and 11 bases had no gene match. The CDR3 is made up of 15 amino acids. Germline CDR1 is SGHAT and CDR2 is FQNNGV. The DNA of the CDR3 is TGTGCCAGCAGGATGGCAGCGGGGGGGGCGGTGACCCAGTACTTC. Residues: CASRMAAGGAVTQYF.

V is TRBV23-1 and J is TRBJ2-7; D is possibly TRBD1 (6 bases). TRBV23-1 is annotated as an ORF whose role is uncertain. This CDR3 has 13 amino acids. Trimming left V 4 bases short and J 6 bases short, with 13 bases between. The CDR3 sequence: CASSRARGCEQYF. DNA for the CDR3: TGCGCCAGCAGTCGAGCAAGGGGGTGCGAGCAGTACTTC.

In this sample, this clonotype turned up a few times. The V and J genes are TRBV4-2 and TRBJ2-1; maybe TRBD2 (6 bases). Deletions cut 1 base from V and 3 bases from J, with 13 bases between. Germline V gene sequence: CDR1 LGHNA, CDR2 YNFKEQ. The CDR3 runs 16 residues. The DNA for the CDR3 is TGTGCCAGCAGCCAAGCCTCGGGAGCGGTCTACAATGAGCAGTTCTTC. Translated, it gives CASSQASGAVYNEQFF.

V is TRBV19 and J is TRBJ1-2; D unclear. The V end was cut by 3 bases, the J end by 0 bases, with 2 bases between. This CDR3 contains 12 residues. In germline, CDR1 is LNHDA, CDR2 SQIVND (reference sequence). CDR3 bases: TGTGCCAGTAGTATGGCTAACTATGGCTACACCTTC. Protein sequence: CASSMANYGYTF.

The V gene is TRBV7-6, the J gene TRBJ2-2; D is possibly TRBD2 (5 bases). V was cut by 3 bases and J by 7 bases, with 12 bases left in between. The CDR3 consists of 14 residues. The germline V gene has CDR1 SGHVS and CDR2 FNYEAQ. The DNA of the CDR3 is TGTGCCAGCAGCTTCCGGGGTCTGGACGGGGAGCTGTTTTTT. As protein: CASSFRGLDGELFF.

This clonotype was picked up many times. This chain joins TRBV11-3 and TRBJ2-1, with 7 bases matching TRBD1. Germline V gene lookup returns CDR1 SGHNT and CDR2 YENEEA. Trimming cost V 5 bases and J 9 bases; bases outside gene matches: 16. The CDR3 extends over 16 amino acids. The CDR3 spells CASSREGDRTGGEQFF. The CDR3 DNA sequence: TGTGCCAGCAGCCGGGAAGGGGACAGAACTGGAGGTGAGCAGTTCTTC.

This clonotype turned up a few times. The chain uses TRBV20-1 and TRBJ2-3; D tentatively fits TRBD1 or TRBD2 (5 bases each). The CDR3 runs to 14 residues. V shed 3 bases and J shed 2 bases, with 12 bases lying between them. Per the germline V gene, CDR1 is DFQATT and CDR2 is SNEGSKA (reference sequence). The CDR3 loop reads CSASRDGVTDTQYF. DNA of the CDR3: TGCAGTGCTAGCCGGGACGGCGTCACAGATACGCAGTATTTT.

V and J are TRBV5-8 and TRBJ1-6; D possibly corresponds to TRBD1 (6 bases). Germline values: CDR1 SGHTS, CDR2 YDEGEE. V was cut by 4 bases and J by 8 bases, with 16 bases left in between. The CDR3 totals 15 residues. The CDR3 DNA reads TGTGCCAGCAGCAATGGACAGACAACGCATTCACCCCTCCACTTT. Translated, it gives CASSNGQTTHSPLHF.

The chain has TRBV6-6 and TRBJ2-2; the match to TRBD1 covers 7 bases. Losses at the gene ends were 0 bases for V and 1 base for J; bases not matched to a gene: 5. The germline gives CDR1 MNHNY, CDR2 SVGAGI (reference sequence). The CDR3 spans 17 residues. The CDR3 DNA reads TGTGCCAGCAGTTACTCTCCTGGGACAGTGAACACCGGGGAGCTGTTTTTT. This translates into CASSYSPGTVNTGELFF.